This T cell receptor (beta chain) is drawn from a study of identical twins. Germline V gene data show CDR1 as LGHNA and CDR2 as YSLEER. The CDR3 has 17 residues. J was trimmed by 7 bases and V by 1 base; bases with no gene match: 5. Unique molecular identifiers were present on the cDNA, which also gained a universal primer site by template switching. TCRdb ran MiXCR on the 5' RACE reads and lists one entry per CDR3 protein. This table holds 600,000 to 850,000 distinct CDR3 sequences, roughly 18% found once. The sample was also linked to a second study, of T cells expressing NK-cell markers. As that study records: Most of the eight sequenced donors tested HCMV-seropositive; one tested seronegative. The CD3+CD56-NKG2C+ fraction was also led by these clonotypes in several donors. Expanded clones of NKG2C+ T cells had an unclear HCMV specificity.

The TCR comes from a woman aged 18-29 years in good health. The chain couples TRBV4-3 to TRBJ2-2; 14 bases line up with TRBD2. The sample taken for sequencing was PBMCs. Here the CDR3 DNA reads TGCGCCAGCAGCCAAGGGGGACTAGCGGGAGTGCACGGGGAGCTGTTTTTT. This encodes CASSQGGLAGVHGELFF.